Below are 10 T cell receptor beta chains sequenced from a single sample in a study. TCRdb ran MiXCR on the 5' RACE reads and lists one entry per CDR3 protein. Of roughly 9,400 distinct CDR3 sequences in the sample, approximately 15% are singletons; the top ten hold about 4%. Sequenced input: memory CD4+ T cells sorted from blood. Subset defined: memory CD4+ T cells, CD4+CD45RO+CD25-. Source of these receptors: a female donor with breast cancer.

This clonotype is labeled as medium-sized. V is TRBV4-1 and J is TRBJ2-7; maybe TRBD1 (5 bases). V was trimmed by 6 bases and J by 3 bases, leaving 18 bases between them. The germline CDR1 and CDR2 sequences are MGHRA and YSYEKL. The CDR3 is 15 amino acids. The DNA of the CDR3 is TGCGCCAGCAGTCGCTTACAACAGGAATACTACGAGCAGTACTTC. This gives the protein CASSRLQQEYYEQYF.

The table lists this clonotype with a few counts. One base away lies a much larger clone, so this may be a sequencing read error. V usage is TRBV29-1 and J usage is TRBJ1-1; the D is unclear. The CDR3 runs to 14 residues. Germline V lookup: CDR1 SQVTM, CDR2 ANQGSEA. With 6 bases removed from V and 4 bases from J, the gap between germline ends came to 18 bases. CDR3 sequence reads: CSVPRGSLSTEAFF. The DNA of the CDR3 is TGCAGCGTACCGCGAGGATCCCTGAGCACTGAAGCTTTCTTT.

This clonotype was seen repeatedly, ten times or more. The J gene is TRBJ2-2, the V gene TRBV4-2; weak D call: TRBD1 (5 bases). Germline V lookup: CDR1 LGHNA, CDR2 YNFKEQ. V was trimmed by 7 bases and J by 1 base, leaving 16 bases between them. This CDR3 contains 16 residues. The CDR3 spells CASTPRVGLNTGELFF. The CDR3 DNA follows: TGTGCCAGCACCCCCCGGGTGGGGCTGAACACCGGGGAGCTGTTTTTT.

By share, this clonotype counts as medium-sized (0.01 to 0.1%). The rearrangement joins TRBV9 to TRBJ1-3, with 8 bases matching TRBD1. Germline trimming cut 4 bases from V and 1 base from J; bases unmatched to any gene: 4. CDR3 length: 15 residues. The germline gives CDR1 SGDLS, CDR2 YYNGEE. The CDR3 DNA is TGTGCCAGCAGCCAAAGGACAGGGTCTGGAAACACCATATATTTT. Residues: CASSQRTGSGNTIYF.

By sample fraction, this clonotype is medium-sized (0.01 to 0.1%). The CDR3 region has the DNA TGCAGTGCTCCGCCGGGACCGGCTTATTCACCCCTCCACTTT. Translating it yields CSAPPGPAYSPLHF. The V and J genes are TRBV20-1 and TRBJ1-6, with D tentatively TRBD1 (5 bases). V shed 5 bases and J shed 8 bases, with 16 bases lying between them. Per germline, CDR1 DFQATT and CDR2 SNEGSKA (reference sequence). The CDR3 runs to 14 residues.

This clonotype was picked up many times. This sequence joins TRBV3-1 and TRBJ2-5; D ambiguous. V was pared by 3 bases and J by 3 bases, with 2 bases between. This CDR3 has 11 amino acids. CDR1 is LGHDT and CDR2 is YNNKEL in the germline V gene (reference sequence). CDR3 in DNA: TGTGCCAGCAGCCAGGAAGAGACCCAGTACTTC. Encoded protein: CASSQEETQYF.

This clonotype was observed many times. This sequence joins TRBV5-1 and TRBJ2-1, with D perhaps TRBD2 (6 bases). Trimming cost V 4 bases and J 2 bases, with 13 bases left between them. Germline V CDR1 and CDR2: SGHRS, YFSETQ. CDR3 length: 15 residues. Written as DNA, the CDR3 is TGCGCCAGCAGCCTCCGGGACTCCCCCTACAATGAGCAGTTCTTC. Amino acid sequence: CASSLRDSPYNEQFF.

Within the sample, this clonotype is medium-sized (0.01 to 0.1%). J is TRBJ2-1 and V is TRBV12-3 or TRBV12-4, with 11 bases aligning to TRBD2. The CDR3 covers 15 residues. J gave up 6 bases and V 6 bases, and 7 bases lay outside the gene matches. CDR3 sequence reads: CASSNPSGRPNEQFF. The CDR3 bases are TGTGCCAGCAGCAATCCTAGCGGGAGGCCCAATGAGCAGTTCTTC.

By sample fraction, this clonotype is medium-sized (0.01 to 0.1%). V is TRBV29-1 and J is TRBJ2-5; no clear D gene. The V gene lost 0 bases and the J gene lost 2 bases, with 7 bases spanning the gap. The CDR3 is 13 amino acids. CDR1 and CDR2 from the germline V gene are SQVTM and ANQGSEA. The CDR3 region has the DNA TGCAGCGTTGAAGACGGGCAGCAAGAGACCCAGTACTTC. Its translation: CSVEDGQQETQYF.

This clonotype has more than one count but fewer than ten. The V call is TRBV7-2, the J call TRBJ2-7; D gene ambiguous. This CDR3 contains 13 residues. V was trimmed by 5 bases and J by 6 bases, leaving 14 bases between them. Germline CDR1 reads SGHTA; CDR2 reads FQGNSA. CDR3 protein: CASSQFGVGEQYF. The DNA for the CDR3 is TGTGCCAGCAGCCAGTTTGGGGTTGGCGAGCAGTACTTC.